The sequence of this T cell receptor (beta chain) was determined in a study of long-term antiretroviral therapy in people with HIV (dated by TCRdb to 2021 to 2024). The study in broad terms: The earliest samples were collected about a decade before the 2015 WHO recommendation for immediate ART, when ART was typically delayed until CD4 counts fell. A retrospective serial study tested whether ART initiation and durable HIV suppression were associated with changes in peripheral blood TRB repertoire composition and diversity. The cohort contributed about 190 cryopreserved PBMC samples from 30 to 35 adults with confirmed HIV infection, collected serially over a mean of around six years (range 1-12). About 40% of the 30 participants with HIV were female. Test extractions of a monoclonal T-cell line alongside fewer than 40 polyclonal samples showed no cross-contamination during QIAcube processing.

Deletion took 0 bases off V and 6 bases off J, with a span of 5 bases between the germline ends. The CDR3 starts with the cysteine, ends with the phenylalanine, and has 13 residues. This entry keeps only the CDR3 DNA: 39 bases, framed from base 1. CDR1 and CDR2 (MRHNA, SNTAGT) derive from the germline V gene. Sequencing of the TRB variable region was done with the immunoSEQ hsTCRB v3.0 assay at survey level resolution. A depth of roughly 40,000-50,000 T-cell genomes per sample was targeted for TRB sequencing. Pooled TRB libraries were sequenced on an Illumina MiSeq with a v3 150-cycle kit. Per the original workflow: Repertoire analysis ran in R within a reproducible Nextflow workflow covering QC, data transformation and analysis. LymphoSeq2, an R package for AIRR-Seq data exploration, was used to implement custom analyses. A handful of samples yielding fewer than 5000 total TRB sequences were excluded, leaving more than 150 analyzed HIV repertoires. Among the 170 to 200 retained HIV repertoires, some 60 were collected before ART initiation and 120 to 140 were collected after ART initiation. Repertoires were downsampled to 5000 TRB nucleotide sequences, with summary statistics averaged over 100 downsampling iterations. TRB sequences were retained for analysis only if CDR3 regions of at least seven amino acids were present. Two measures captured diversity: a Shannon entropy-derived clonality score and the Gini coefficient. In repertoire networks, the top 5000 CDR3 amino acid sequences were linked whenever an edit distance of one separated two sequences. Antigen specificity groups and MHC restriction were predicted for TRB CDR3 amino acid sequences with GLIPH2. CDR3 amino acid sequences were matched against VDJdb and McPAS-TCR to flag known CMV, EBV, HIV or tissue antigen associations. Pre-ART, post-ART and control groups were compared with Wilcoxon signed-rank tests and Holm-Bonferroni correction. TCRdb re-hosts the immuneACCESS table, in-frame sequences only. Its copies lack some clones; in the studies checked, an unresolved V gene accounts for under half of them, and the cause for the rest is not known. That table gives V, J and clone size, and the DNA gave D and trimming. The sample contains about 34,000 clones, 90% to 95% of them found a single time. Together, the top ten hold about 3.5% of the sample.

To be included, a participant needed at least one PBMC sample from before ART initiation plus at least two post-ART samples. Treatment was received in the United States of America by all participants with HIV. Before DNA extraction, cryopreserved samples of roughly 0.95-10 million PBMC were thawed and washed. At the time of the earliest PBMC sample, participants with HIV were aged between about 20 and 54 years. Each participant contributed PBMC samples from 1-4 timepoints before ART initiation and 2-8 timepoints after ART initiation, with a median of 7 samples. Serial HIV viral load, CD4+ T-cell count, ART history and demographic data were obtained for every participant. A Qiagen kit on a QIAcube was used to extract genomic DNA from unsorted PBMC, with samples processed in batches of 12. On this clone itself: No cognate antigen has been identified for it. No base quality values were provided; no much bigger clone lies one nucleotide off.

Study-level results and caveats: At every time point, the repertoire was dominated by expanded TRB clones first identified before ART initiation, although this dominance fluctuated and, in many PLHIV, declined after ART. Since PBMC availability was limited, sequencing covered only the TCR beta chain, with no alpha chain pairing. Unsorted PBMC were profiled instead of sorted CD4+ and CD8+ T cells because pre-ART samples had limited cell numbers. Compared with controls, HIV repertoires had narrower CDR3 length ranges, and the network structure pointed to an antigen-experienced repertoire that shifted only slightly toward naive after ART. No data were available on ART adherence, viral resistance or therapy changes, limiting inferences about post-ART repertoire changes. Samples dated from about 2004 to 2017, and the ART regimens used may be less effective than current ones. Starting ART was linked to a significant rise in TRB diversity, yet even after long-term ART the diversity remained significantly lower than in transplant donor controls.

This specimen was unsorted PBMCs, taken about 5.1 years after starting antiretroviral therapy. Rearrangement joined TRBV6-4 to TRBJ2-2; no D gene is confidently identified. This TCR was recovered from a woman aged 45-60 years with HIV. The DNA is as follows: TGTGCCAGCAGTGACTCTTGGGCCGGGGAGCTGTTTTTT. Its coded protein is CASSDSWAGELFF.